This TCR beta chain stems from a study of T cell responses to AZD1222 COVID-19 vaccine. The assay was immunoSEQ multiplex PCR, and TCRdb's table has in-frame clones only and misses some. The table lists 150,000 or so clones, about nine tenths of them singletons. The germline V gene has CDR1 SNHLY and CDR2 FYNNEI. V was clipped by 7 bases and J by 1 base; unmatched bases: 5. The CDR3 contains 14 residues. The sequence derives from an adult in good health. The genes are TRBV2 and TRBJ1-1, with 8 bases aligning to TRBD1. The starting material was peripheral blood, obtained on day 0 of AZD1222 vaccination. The DNA of the CDR3 is TGTGCCAGCATGCGGACAGGGACGAACACTGAAGCTTTCTTT. It codes for CASMRTGTNTEAFF.